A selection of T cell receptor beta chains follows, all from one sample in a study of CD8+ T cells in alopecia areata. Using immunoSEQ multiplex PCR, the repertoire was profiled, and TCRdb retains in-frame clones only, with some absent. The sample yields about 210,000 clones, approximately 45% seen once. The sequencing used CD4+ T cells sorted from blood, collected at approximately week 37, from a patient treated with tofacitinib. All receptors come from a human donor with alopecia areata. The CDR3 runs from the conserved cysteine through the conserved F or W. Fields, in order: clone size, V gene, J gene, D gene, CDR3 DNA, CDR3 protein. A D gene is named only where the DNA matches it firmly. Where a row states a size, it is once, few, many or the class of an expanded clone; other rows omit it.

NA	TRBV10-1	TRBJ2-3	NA	TGCGCCAGCACTGCGGACACTAGCACAGATACGCAGTATTTT	CASTADTSTDTQYF
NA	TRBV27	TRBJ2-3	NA	TGTGCCAGCAGTTTAAAACCTAGCACAGATACGCAGTATTTT	CASSLKPSTDTQYF
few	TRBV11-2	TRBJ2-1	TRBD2	TGTGCCAGCAGCGTCAGCGGGGGGGCGGCGGAGCAGTTCTTC	CASSVSGGAAEQFF
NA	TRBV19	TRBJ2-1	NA	TGTGCCAGTAGTATTCTGTCGGGGCGGGACCACAATGAGCAGTTCTTC	CASSILSGRDHNEQFF
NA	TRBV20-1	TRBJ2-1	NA	TGCAGTGCTAGAGGAGGGCTTGAGCAGTTCTTC	CSARGGLEQFF
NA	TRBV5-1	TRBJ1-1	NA	TGCGCCAGCAGCGAAACAACGACAGGAATGAACACTGAAGCTTTCTTT	CASSETTTGMNTEAFF
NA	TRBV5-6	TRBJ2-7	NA	TGTGCCAGCAGCCGACAGGGAGGGTCCTACGAGCAGTACTTC	CASSRQGGSYEQYF
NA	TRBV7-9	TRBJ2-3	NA	TGTGCCAGCAACCAATACGATACGCAGTATTTT	CASNQYDTQYF
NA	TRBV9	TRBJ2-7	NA	TGTGCCAGCAGCGTAGGACTACCATCCTACGAGCAGTACTTC	CASSVGLPSYEQYF
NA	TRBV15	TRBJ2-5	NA	TGTGCCACCAGCAGAGATAGGAACAAAGAGACCCAGTACTTC	CATSRDRNKETQYF
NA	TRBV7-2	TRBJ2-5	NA	TGTGCCAGCAACCGGAGGCAGCAGAGGGAGACCCAGTACTTC	CASNRRQQRETQYF
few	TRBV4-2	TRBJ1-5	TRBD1	TGTGCCAGCAGCCCCACCGACAGGGTCAGCAATCAGCCCCAGCATTTT	CASSPTDRVSNQPQHF
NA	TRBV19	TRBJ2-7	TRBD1	TGTGCCAGTAGCGACAGGGGCGCGTCCTACGAGCAGTACTTC	CASSDRGASYEQYF
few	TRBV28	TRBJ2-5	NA	TGTGCCAGCAGTTTTGGGCCCCAAGAGACCCAGTACTTC	CASSFGPQETQYF
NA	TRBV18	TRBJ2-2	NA	TGTGCCAGCTCTGGGGGACCCGGGGAGCTGTTTTTT	CASSGGPGELFF
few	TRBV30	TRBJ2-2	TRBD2	TGTGCCTGGAGTGTACCGGGGCTAGCGGGAGTCAACGGGGAGCTGTTTTTT	CAWSVPGLAGVNGELFF
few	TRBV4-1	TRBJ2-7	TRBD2	TGCGCCAGCAGCTCTTCGCGGACTAGCGGAACCTACGAGCAGTACTTC	CASSSSRTSGTYEQYF
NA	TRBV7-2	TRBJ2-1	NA	TGTGCCAGCAGCTTGGGGCCAGAGCAGTTCTTC	CASSLGPEQFF
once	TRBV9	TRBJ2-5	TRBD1	TGTGCCAGCAGCGTAGCTCCTCGACAGGGACAAGAGACCCAGTACTTC	CASSVAPRQGQETQYF
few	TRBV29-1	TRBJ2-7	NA	TGCAGCGTTATGGACGGCACCTACGAGCAGTACTTC	CSVMDGTYEQYF
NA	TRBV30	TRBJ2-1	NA	TGTGCCTGGAGATTGACAAGTCGGGTCGATGAGCAGTTCTTC	CAWRLTSRVDEQFF
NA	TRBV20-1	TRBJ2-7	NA	TGCAGTGCTAGCCAGAATGAGCAGTACTTC	CSASQNEQYF
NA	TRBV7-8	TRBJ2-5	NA	TGTGCCAGCACCCAGAGTATAGCGGAGCAAGAGACCCAGTACTTC	CASTQSIAEQETQYF
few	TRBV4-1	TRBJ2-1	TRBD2	TGCGCCAGCAGCCGAAATTTAGCGGGAGGGCCCTCCTACAATGAGCAGTTCTTC	CASSRNLAGGPSYNEQFF
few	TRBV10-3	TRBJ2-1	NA	TGTGCCATCAGCGGGGACTCACGAAGTCTTGTCTTC	CAISGDSRSLVF
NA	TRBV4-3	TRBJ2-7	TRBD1	TGCGCCAGCAGCCAAGAAGGGGGCAACGCCGCCGAGCAGTACTTC	CASSQEGGNAAEQYF
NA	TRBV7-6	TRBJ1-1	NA	TGTGCCAGCAGCGATCACACGGTGAACACTGAAGCTTTCTTT	CASSDHTVNTEAFF
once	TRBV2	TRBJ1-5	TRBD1	TGTGCCAGCACCGGGGGGACAGGGAATATCAATCAGCCCCAGCATTTT	CASTGGTGNINQPQHF
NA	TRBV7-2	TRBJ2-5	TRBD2	TGTGCCAGCAGCTTACTGTCGGGACTAAGGGGAGAGACCCAGTACTTC	CASSLLSGLRGETQYF
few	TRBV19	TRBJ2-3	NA	TGTGCCAGTAGAACTGACAGCACAGATACGCAGTATTTT	CASRTDSTDTQYF
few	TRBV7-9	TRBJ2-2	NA	TGTGCCAGCAGCCTCCTCCTTATGACGGAGGGGGGCGGGGAGCTGTTTTTT	CASSLLLMTEGGGELFF
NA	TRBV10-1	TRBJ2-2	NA	TGCGCCAGCAGTTTGCCTAACCGTAGGGAGCTGTTTTTT	CASSLPNRRELFF
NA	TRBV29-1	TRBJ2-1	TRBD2	TGCAGCGTTGAAAGGTCTAGCGGGGGCTCCGGTGAGCAGTTCTTC	CSVERSSGGSGEQFF
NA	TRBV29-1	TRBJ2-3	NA	TGCAGCGTTGACCTAGGAGATACGCAGTATTTT	CSVDLGDTQYF
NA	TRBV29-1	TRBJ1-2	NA	TGCAGCGTCACCCTTTGGGCAAACTATGGCTACACCTTC	CSVTLWANYGYTF
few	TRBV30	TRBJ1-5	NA	TGTGCCTGGAGTTTGGGAAGCAATCAGCCCCAGCATTTT	CAWSLGSNQPQHF
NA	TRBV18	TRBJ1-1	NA	TGTGCCAGCTCACCAGAGACCGAAGCTTTCTTT	CASSPETEAFF
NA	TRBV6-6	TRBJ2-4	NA	TGTGCCAGCAGTTACTCCCCCGTTGAAGCCAAAAACATTCAGTACTTC	CASSYSPVEAKNIQYF
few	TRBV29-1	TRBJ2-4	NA	TGCAGCGCAAGAGGCAATGAAGGAAACATTCAGTACTTC	CSARGNEGNIQYF
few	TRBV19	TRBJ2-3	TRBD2	TGTGCCAGTAGTATAGGCCTAGCGGTCACAGATACGCAGTATTTT	CASSIGLAVTDTQYF